These 9 T cell receptor beta chains originate from one sample sequenced in a study of response to subunit inactivated influenza vaccine. In TCRdb, the RT-PCR reads were re-called with MiXCR into one record per CDR3 protein. The table includes about 480,000 distinct CDR3 sequences, roughly 13% detected once. The sample in question was PBMCs from blood, obtained roughly 47 days after vaccination. These receptors were taken from a man aged 50 or older who received an inactivated influenza vaccine.

This clonotype was seen only a few times. The V gene is TRBV12-3 or TRBV12-4, the J gene TRBJ2-1, with TRBD1 matching 8 bases. The CDR3 has 15 residues. The trim removed 5 bases at V and 6 bases at J, leaving 9 bases unmatched. CDR3 bases: TGTGCCAGCAGTACTCCGGGACAGGCGATCAATGAGCAGTTCTTC. Protein sequence: CASSTPGQAINEQFF.

This rearrangement joins TRBV18 to TRBJ2-2; D perhaps matches TRBD1 (5 bases). The V gene's germline CDR1 is KGHSH and CDR2 LQKENI. The CDR3 sequence is 12 residues long. Trimming left V 8 bases short and J 3 bases short, with 7 bases between. The CDR3 spells CASGADTGELFF. DNA of the CDR3: TGTGCCAGCGGGGCGGACACCGGGGAGCTGTTTTTT. The whole variable domain, filled in from reference TRBV18 and TRBJ2-2, reads NAGVMQNPRHLVRRRGQEARLRCSPMKGHSHVYWYRQLPEEGLKFMVYLQKENIIDESGMPKERFSAEFPKEGPSILRIQQVVRGDSAAYFCASGADTGELFFGEGSRLTVL.

J is TRBJ2-4 and V is TRBV9, with a possible D match to TRBD2 (5 bases). The germline CDR1 and CDR2 sequences are SGDLS and YYNGEE. The CDR3 length is 15 residues. V was cut by 0 bases and J by 0 bases, with 7 bases left in between. The CDR3 here is CASSVDGVAKNIQYF. The CDR3 DNA reads as TGTGCCAGCAGCGTAGACGGGGTAGCCAAAAACATTCAGTACTTC. The entire variable domain, with the rest obtained from reference TRBV9 and TRBJ2-4, is as follows: DSGVTQTPKHLITATGQRVTLRCSPRSGDLSVYWYQQSLDQGLQFLIQYYNGEERAKGNILERFSAQQFPDLHSELNLSSLELGDSALYFCASSVDGVAKNIQYFGAGTRLSVL.

There are many counts of this clonotype. The rearrangement joins TRBV3-1 to TRBJ2-7; 7 bases align to TRBD1. CDR1 is LGHDT and CDR2 is YNNKEL in the germline V gene (reference sequence). Unmatched junction bases numbered 8, after V lost 6 bases and J lost 12 bases. This CDR3 region has 11 residues. DNA of the CDR3: TGTGCCAGCAGAACCAGGGGGTCTATGTACTTC. Translation gives CASRTRGSMYF.

This clonotype was seen many times. V usage is TRBV20-1 and J usage is TRBJ2-2; D perhaps matches TRBD2 (6 bases). Germline V gene sequence: CDR1 DFQATT, CDR2 SNEGSKA (reference sequence). Trimming removed 6 bases from V and 0 bases from J, with 17 bases in between. The CDR3 extends over 16 amino acids. CDR3 sequence: CSARPGTHANTGELFF. For the CDR3, the DNA is TGCAGTGCCAGACCCGGGACTCACGCGAACACCGGGGAGCTGTTTTTT.

Concerning this clonotype: Its ends do not fully match the called genes, so a read error is possible. The chain carries TRBV20-1 and TRBJ2-5; the D gene is possibly TRBD1 (6 bases). CDR3 length: 12 residues. Germline V lookup: CDR1 DFQATT, CDR2 SNEGSKA (reference sequence). This CDR3 reads CSFSLGGETQHF. The DNA of the CDR3 is TGCAGTTTTTCCCTAGGGGGAGAGACCCAGCACTTC.

Only a few counts were recorded for this clonotype. This chain connects TRBV27 to TRBJ2-1, with D unresolved. This CDR3 region has 15 residues. The germline V gene encodes CDR1 MNHEY and CDR2 SMNVEV (reference sequence). Trimming took off 3 bases at V and 8 bases at J, with 17 bases between the two ends. The CDR3, as DNA: TGTGCCAGCAGTTTGTTCGGCAGACCTCAGGATGAGCAGTTCTTC. Its protein product is CASSLFGRPQDEQFF.

Only a few counts were recorded for this clonotype. This sequence joins TRBV5-1 and TRBJ2-7; 9 bases are shared with TRBD2. Trimming cost V 5 bases and J 5 bases; bases outside gene matches: 11. Germline V gene lookup returns CDR1 SGHRS and CDR2 YFSETQ. The CDR3 totals 15 residues. The chain's CDR3 is CASRSSGGRSNEQYF. In DNA form, the CDR3 reads TGCGCCAGCAGATCCAGCGGGGGGAGAAGCAACGAGCAGTACTTC.

J is TRBJ2-1 and V is TRBV20-1, with TRBD2 matching over 12 bases. The CDR3 is 18 residues long. Germline assignment: CDR1 DFQATT and CDR2 SNEGSKA (reference sequence). The V and J ends lost 4 bases and 1 base, in that order; junction bases with no gene match: 11. The CDR3 is CSAKRLAGVPPSYNEQFF. CDR3 nucleotide sequence: TGCAGTGCTAAAAGACTAGCGGGAGTTCCCCCTTCCTACAATGAGCAGTTCTTC.